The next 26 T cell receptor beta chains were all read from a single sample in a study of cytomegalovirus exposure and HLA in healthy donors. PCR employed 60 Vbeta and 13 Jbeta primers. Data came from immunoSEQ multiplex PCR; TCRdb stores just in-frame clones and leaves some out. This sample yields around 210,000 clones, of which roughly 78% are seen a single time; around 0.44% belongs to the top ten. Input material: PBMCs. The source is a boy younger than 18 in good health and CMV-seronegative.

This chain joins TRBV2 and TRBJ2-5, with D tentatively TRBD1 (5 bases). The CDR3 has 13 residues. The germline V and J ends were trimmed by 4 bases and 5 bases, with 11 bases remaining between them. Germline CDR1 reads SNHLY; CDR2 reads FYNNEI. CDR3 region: CASSAQGSETQYF. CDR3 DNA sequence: TGTGCCAGCAGTGCGCAGGGCAGCGAGACCCAGTACTTC.

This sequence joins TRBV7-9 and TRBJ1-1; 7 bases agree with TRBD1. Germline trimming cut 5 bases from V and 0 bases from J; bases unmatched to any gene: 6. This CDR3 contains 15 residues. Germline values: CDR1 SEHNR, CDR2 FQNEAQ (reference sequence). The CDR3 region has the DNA TGTGCCAGCAGCCCCCGGACAGGAATGAACACTGAAGCTTTCTTT. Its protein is CASSPRTGMNTEAFF.

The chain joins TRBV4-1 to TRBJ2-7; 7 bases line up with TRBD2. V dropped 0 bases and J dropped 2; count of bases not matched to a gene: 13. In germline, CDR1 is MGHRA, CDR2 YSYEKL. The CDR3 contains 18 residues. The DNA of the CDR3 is TGCGCCAGCAGCCAAGATATCCAGGGCCGCGGGGGAACCTACGAGCAGTACTTC. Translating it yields CASSQDIQGRGGTYEQYF.

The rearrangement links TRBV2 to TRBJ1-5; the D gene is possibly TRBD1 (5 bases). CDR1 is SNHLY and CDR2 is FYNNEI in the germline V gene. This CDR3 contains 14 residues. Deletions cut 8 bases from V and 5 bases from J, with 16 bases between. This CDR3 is CASGRQHDYQPQHF. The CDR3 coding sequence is TGTGCCAGCGGCCGACAGCACGATTATCAGCCCCAGCATTTT.

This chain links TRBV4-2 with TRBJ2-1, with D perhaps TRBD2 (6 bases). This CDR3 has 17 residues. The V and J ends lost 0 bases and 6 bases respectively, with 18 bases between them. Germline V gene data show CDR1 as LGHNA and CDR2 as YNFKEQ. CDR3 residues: CASSQDWRGLILNEQFF. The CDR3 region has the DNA TGTGCCAGCAGCCAAGATTGGAGGGGACTGATACTCAATGAGCAGTTCTTC.

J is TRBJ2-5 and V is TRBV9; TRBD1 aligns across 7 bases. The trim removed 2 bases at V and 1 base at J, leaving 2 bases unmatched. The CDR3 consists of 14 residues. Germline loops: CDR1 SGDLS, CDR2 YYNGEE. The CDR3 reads CASSVGTVQETQYF. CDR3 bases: TGTGCCAGCAGCGTCGGGACAGTCCAAGAGACCCAGTACTTC.

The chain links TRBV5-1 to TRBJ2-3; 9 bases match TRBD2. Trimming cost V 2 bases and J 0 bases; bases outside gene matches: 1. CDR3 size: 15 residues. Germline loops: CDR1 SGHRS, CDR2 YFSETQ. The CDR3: CASSFLAGSTDTQYF. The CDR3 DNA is TGCGCCAGCAGCTTCCTAGCGGGGAGCACAGATACGCAGTATTTT.

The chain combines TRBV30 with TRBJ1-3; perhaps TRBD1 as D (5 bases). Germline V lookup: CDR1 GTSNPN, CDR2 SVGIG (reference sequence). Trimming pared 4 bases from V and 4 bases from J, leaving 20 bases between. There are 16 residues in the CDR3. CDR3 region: CAWTPRGIRTGNTIYF. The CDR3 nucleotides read TGTGCCTGGACCCCAAGGGGTATTCGGACGGGAAACACCATATATTTT.

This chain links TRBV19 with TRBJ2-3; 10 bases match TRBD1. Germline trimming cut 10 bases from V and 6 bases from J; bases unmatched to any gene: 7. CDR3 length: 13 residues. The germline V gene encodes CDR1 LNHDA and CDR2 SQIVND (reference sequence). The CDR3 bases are TGTGCCATAGGAGGGACAGGGGCGGATACGCAGTATTTT. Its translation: CAIGGTGADTQYF.

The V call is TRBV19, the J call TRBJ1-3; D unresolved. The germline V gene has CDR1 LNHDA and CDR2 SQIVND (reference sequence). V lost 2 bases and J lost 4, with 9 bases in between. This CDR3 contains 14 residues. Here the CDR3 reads CASSIFTHGNTIYF. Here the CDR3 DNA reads TGTGCCAGTAGTATATTCACACACGGAAACACCATATATTTT.

The CDR3 nucleotides are TGTGCCAGCAGCACGGACAGGGTCACCGGGGAGCTGTTTTTT. Encoded protein: CASSTDRVTGELFF. J is TRBJ2-2 and V is TRBV7-9; 8 bases agree with TRBD1. V was clipped by 5 bases and J by 4 bases; unmatched bases: 3. CDR1 and CDR2 from the germline V gene are SEHNR and FQNEAQ (reference sequence). The CDR3 runs 14 residues.

The CDR3 DNA is TGTGCCAGCAGCTTAGGCTTCAGGGACTCCTATGGCTACACCTTC. Translated, it gives CASSLGFRDSYGYTF. The chain carries TRBV7-2 and TRBJ1-2; perhaps TRBD1 as D (5 bases). Trimming took off 1 base at V and 4 bases at J, with 13 bases between the two ends. This CDR3 has 15 amino acids. The germline CDR1 and CDR2 sequences are SGHTA and FQGNSA.

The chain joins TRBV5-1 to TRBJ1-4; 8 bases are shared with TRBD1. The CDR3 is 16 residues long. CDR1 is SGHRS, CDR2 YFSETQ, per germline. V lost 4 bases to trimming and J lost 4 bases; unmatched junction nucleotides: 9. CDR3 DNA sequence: TGCGCCAGCAGCCAAATTGGACAGGGAAGTAATGAAAAACTGTTTTTT. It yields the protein CASSQIGQGSNEKLFF.

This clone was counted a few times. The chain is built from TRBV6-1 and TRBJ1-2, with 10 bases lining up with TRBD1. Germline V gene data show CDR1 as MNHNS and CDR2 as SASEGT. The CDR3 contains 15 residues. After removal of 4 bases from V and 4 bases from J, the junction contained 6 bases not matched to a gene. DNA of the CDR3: TGTGCCAGCAGTGTCGGGACAGGGGACGGCTATGGCTACACCTTC. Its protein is CASSVGTGDGYGYTF.

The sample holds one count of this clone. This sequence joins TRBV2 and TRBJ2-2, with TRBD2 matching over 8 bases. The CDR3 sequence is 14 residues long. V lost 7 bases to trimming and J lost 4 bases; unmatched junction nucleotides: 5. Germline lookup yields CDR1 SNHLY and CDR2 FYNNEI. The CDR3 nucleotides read TGTGCCAGCAAGCGGGGGCTGGCCACCGGGGAGCTGTTTTTT. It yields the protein CASKRGLATGELFF.

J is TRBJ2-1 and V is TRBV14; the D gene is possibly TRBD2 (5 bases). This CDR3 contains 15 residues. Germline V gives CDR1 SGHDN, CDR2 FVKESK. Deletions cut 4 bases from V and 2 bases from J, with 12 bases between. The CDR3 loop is CASSLLRGAYNEQFF. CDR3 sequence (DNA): TGTGCCAGCAGCCTGCTCCGGGGAGCCTACAATGAGCAGTTCTTC.

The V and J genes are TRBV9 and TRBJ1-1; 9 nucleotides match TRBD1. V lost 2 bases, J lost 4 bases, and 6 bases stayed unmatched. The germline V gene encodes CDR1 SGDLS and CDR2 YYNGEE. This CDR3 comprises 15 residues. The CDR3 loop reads CASSVRPTGGTEAFF. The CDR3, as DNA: TGTGCCAGCAGCGTTCGCCCGACAGGGGGCACTGAAGCTTTCTTT.

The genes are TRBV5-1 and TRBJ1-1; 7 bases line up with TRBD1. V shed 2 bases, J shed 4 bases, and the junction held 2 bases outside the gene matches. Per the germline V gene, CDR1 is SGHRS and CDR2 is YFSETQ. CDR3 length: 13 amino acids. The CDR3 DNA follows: TGCGCCAGCAGCTTCACAGGGGCCACTGAAGCTTTCTTT. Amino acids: CASSFTGATEAFF.

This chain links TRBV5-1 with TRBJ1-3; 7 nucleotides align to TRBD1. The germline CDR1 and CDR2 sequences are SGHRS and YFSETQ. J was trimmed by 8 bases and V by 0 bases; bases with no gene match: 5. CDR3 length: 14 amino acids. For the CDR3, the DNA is TGCGCCAGCAGCTTGGACAGGGGTCTAGACACCATATATTTT. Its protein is CASSLDRGLDTIYF.

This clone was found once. The CDR3 reads CACATSGRDTGELFF. The CDR3 nucleotides read TGTGCCTGCGCGACTAGCGGGCGAGACACCGGGGAGCTGTTTTTT. The J gene is TRBJ2-2, the V gene TRBV30; 10 nucleotides align to TRBD2. The CDR3 loop spans 15 amino acids. V trimming: 6 bases; J trimming: 3 bases; junction bases outside the gene matches: 7. In germline, CDR1 is GTSNPN, CDR2 SVGIG (reference sequence).

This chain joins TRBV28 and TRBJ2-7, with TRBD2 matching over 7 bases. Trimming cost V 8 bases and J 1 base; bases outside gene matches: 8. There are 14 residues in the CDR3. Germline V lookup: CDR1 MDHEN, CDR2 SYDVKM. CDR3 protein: CASSWAGDSYEQYF. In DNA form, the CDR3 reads TGTGCCAGCTCGTGGGCGGGGGATTCCTACGAGCAGTACTTC.

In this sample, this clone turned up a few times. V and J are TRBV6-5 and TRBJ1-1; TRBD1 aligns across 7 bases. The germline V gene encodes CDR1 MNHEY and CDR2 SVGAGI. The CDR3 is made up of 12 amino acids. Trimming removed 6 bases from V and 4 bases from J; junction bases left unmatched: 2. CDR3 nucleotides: TGTGCCAGCAGGACAGGGATCACTGAAGCTTTCTTT. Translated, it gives CASRTGITEAFF.

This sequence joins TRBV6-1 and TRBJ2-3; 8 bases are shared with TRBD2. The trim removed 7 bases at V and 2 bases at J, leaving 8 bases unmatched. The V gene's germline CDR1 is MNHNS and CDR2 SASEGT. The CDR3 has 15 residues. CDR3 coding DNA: TGTGCCAGCACTGGTACTAGCGGTTACACAGATACGCAGTATTTT. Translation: CASTGTSGYTDTQYF.

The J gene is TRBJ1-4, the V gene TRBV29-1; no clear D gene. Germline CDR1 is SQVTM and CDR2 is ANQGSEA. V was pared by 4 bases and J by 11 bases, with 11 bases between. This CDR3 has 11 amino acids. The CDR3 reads CSVVGGGKLFF. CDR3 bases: TGCAGCGTTGTTGGTGGCGGTAAACTGTTTTTT. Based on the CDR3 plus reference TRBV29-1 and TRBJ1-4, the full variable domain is SAVISQKPSRDICQRGTSLTIQCQVDSQVTMMFWYRQQPGQSLTLIATANQGSEATYESGFVIDKFPISRPNLTFSTLTVSNMSPEDSSIYLCSVVGGGKLFFGSGTQLSVL.

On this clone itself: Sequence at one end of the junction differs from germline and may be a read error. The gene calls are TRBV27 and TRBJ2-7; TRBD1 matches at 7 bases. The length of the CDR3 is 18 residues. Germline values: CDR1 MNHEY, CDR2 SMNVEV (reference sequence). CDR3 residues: CAGSLKGQQDRSSYEQYF. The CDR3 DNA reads TGTGCCGGCAGTTTAAAGGGACAGCAAGACAGGAGCTCCTACGAGCAGTACTTC.

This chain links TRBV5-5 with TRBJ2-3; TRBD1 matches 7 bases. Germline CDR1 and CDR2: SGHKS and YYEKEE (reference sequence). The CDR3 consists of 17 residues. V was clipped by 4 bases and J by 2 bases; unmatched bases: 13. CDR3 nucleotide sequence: TGTGCCAGCAGCCTCACCCGGACAGGTTGGGACACAGATACGCAGTATTTT. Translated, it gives CASSLTRTGWDTDTQYF.